Detailed here is one TCR beta chain. The antigen is undetermined. Some clones are missing from TCRdb's copy, which holds only in-frame ones; the method was immunoSEQ multiplex PCR. Of about 150,000 clones listed, approximately 89% are singletons. The sample belongs to a study of T cell responses to AZD1222 COVID-19 vaccine. Study-level results: No day 14 peak samples; only post-peak repertoires were characterized.

Germline loops: CDR1 KGHSH, CDR2 LQKENI. V was pared by 2 bases and J by 9 bases, with 8 bases between. The CDR3 is made up of 12 amino acids. The clonotype originates from an adult in good health. The V gene is TRBV18, the J gene TRBJ2-4; D gene unclear. Sequencing was performed on peripheral blood, taken on day 0 of AZD1222 vaccination. The CDR3: CASSPGLGIQYF. The CDR3 DNA follows: TGTGCCAGCTCACCAGGTCTCGGCATTCAGTACTTC.